The rows below give T cell receptor beta chains drawn from one sample of a study of blood T cell repertoires in COVID-19. Method: immunoSEQ multiplex PCR; TCRdb's copy keeps in-frame clones and lacks some. The data show a few hundred thousand clones, 80% to 90% seen once. Material: peripheral blood. These receptors originate from a woman aged 40 to 50 who had recovered from COVID-19. Each CDR3 is given with its conserved first and last residue. D genes are given only for firm matches. Only part of the rows carry a size: once, few, many, or a class if the clone is expanded.

cdr3_aa | cdr3_nt | clone_size | j_call | v_call | d_call
CAINGDRQGSAFF | TGTGCCATCAACGGGGACCGACAGGGTTCCGCTTTCTTT | NA | TRBJ1-1 | TRBV10-3 | TRBD1
CASSGRSGGAANTGELFF | TGTGCCAGCAGCGGACGTAGCGGGGGGGCCGCGAACACCGGGGAGCTGTTTTTT | few | TRBJ2-2 | TRBV9 | TRBD2
CASSSTPDRDRGSYGYTF | TGTGCCAGCAGCTCAACCCCCGACCGGGACAGGGGTAGCTATGGCTACACCTTC | once | TRBJ1-2 | TRBV7-9 | TRBD1
CASSVGQGGYEQYF | TGTGCCAGCAGCGTAGGACAGGGGGGCTACGAGCAGTACTTC | NA | TRBJ2-7 | TRBV9 | TRBD1
CASSLVAGGLLETQYF | TGTGCCAGCAGCTTAGTCGCGGGGGGGCTTTTAGAGACCCAGTACTTC | NA | TRBJ2-5 | TRBV7-2 | TRBD2
CASSLSGEGEQYF | TGTGCCAGCAGCCTATCAGGTGAAGGCGAGCAGTACTTC | NA | TRBJ2-7 | TRBV5-6 | NA
CASSPFGVAQYF | TGTGCCAGCAGCCCCTTCGGGGTGGCCCAGTACTTC | once | TRBJ2-5 | TRBV11-2 | NA
CASSLWDRQETQYF | TGCGCCAGCAGCCTTTGGGACAGGCAAGAGACCCAGTACTTC | once | TRBJ2-5 | TRBV4-3 | TRBD1
CASSLGGHGTTEAFF | TGTGCCAGCAGCTTAGGGGGACATGGGACAACTGAAGCTTTCTTT | NA | TRBJ1-1 | TRBV7-8 | NA
CASSFLETQYF | TGTGCCAGCAGTTTCTTAGAGACCCAGTACTTC | NA | TRBJ2-5 | TRBV12-3/TRBV12-4 | NA
CASSVGDGELFF | TGCGCCAGCAGTGTGGGAGACGGGGAGCTGTTTTTT | NA | TRBJ2-2 | TRBV10-1 | NA
CASTKWDRASETQYF | TGTGCCAGCACTAAATGGGACAGGGCTTCGGAGACCCAGTACTTC | NA | TRBJ2-5 | TRBV7-8 | TRBD1
CASSLGRNTGELFF | TGTGCCAGCAGCTTGGGTAGGAACACCGGGGAGCTGTTTTTT | NA | TRBJ2-2 | TRBV5-6 | NA
CATSREASGNNQPQHF | TGTGCCACCAGCAGAGAGGCTTCAGGAAATAATCAGCCCCAGCATTTT | NA | TRBJ1-5 | TRBV15 | NA
CASSLGQASSYNEQFF | TGTGCCAGCAGCTTGGGCCAGGCAAGCTCCTACAATGAGCAGTTCTTC | NA | TRBJ2-1 | TRBV5-4 | NA
CASSWVGSEAFF | TGTGCCAGCAGTTGGGTGGGGAGTGAAGCTTTCTTT | NA | TRBJ1-1 | TRBV6-2/TRBV6-3 | NA
CASSPGATDYEQYF | TGTGCCAGCTCACCTGGAGCGACGGACTACGAGCAGTACTTC | NA | TRBJ2-7 | TRBV18 | NA
CSVGQTDTEAFF | TGCAGCGTTGGACAGACCGACACTGAAGCTTTCTTT | NA | TRBJ1-1 | TRBV29-1 | NA
CASSKVVAQHF | TGTGCCAGCAGCAAGGTGGTAGCCCAGCATTTT | few | TRBJ1-5 | TRBV21-1 | NA
CASSLGRGAYQPQHF | TGTGCCAGCAGCCTGGGGCGGGGGGCATATCAGCCTCAGCATTTT | NA | TRBJ1-5 | TRBV5-8 | NA
CASSQEGVGRDTQYF | TGCGCCAGCAGCCAAGAAGGGGTGGGTCGGGATACGCAGTATTTT | NA | TRBJ2-3 | TRBV4-1 | NA
CASSYSGASYEQYF | TGTGCCAGCAGTTACTCAGGGGCCTCCTACGAGCAGTACTTC | NA | TRBJ2-7 | TRBV6-5 | NA
CAIRGQLMYTEAFF | TGTGCCATCAGGGGACAGCTTATGTACACTGAAGCTTTCTTT | NA | TRBJ1-1 | TRBV10-3 | TRBD1
CASRDRDRGSYEQYF | TGTGCCAGCAGAGACCGGGACAGGGGATCCTACGAGCAGTACTTC | NA | TRBJ2-7 | TRBV11-2 | TRBD1
CASSPRPILGSNPHNEQFF | TGCGCCAGCAGCCCCCGCCCGATCTTGGGTAGCAATCCCCACAATGAGCAGTTCTTC | NA | TRBJ2-1 | TRBV4-3 | NA
CASSFSGGLNTQYF | TGTGCCAGCAGCTTTAGCGGGGGGCTAAATACGCAGTATTTT | NA | TRBJ2-3 | TRBV11-3 | TRBD2
CASSYSFHAPGHEQFF | TGTGCCAGCAGTTACTCATTCCATGCACCAGGGCACGAGCAGTTCTTC | NA | TRBJ2-1 | TRBV6-5 | NA
CASSPGSLLYNEQFF | TGTGCCAGCAGTCCGGGTTCGCTCCTCTACAATGAGCAGTTCTTC | NA | TRBJ2-1 | TRBV6-1 | NA
CASSPRTSGNYEQYF | TGTGCCAGCAGCCCGAGGACTAGCGGGAACTACGAGCAGTACTTC | NA | TRBJ2-7 | TRBV9 | TRBD2
CAWSFGGSEQYF | TGTGCCTGGAGCTTTGGAGGTAGCGAGCAGTACTTC | NA | TRBJ2-7 | TRBV30 | NA
CASSGRGETQYF | TGCGCCAGCAGTGGGAGAGGGGAGACCCAGTACTTC | few | TRBJ2-5 | TRBV10-2 | NA
CASSPGTGDIYGYTF | TGTGCCAGCTCACCCGGGACAGGGGATATCTATGGCTACACCTTC | NA | TRBJ1-2 | TRBV18 | TRBD1
CASSSTGGIEAFF | TGTGCCAGCAGTTCCACAGGGGGGATTGAAGCTTTCTTT | NA | TRBJ1-1 | TRBV12-3/TRBV12-4 | TRBD1
CASSYFNEQFF | TGTGCCAGCAGCTACTTCAATGAGCAGTTCTTC | NA | TRBJ2-1 | TRBV5-8 | NA
CASRARETQYF | TGTGCCAGCAGGGCGCGGGAGACCCAGTACTTC | NA | TRBJ2-5 | TRBV27 | NA
CASSPFENRAFRTEAFF | TGTGCCAGCAGCCCCTTCGAAAACAGGGCCTTTCGGACTGAAGCTTTCTTT | NA | TRBJ1-1 | TRBV11-2 | NA
CASSLDSGFQETQYF | TGTGCCAGCAGCTTAGATAGCGGGTTCCAAGAGACCCAGTACTTC | NA | TRBJ2-5 | TRBV7-2 | TRBD2
CASSFKGPLPGGISSPNSYEQYF | TGTGCCAGCAGTTTTAAAGGACCGTTACCCGGGGGGATATCAAGCCCCAACTCCTACGAGCAGTACTTC | NA | TRBJ2-7 | TRBV27 | TRBD2
CASSPGTVNYGYTF | TGCGCCAGCAGCCCCGGGACAGTTAACTATGGCTACACCTTC | NA | TRBJ1-2 | TRBV5-1 | TRBD1
CASSIQSTEIYEQYF | TGTGCCAGTAGTATTCAATCGACTGAGATCTACGAGCAGTACTTC | NA | TRBJ2-7 | TRBV19 | NA
CAISENAGEVTGELFF | TGTGCCATCAGTGAAAACGCCGGGGAGGTCACCGGGGAGCTGTTTTTT | NA | TRBJ2-2 | TRBV10-3 | NA
CASSQGGLYEQYF | TGTGCCAGCAGCCAAGGGGGCCTCTACGAGCAGTACTTC | NA | TRBJ2-7 | TRBV3-1/TRBV3-2 | NA
CASSLTSGGAAKFF | TGCGCCAGCAGTCTAACTAGCGGGGGGGCCGCAAAGTTCTTC | NA | TRBJ2-1 | TRBV10-1 | TRBD2
CASSLGTVQDTQYF | TGCGCCAGCAGCTTAGGGACAGTTCAAGATACGCAGTATTTT | NA | TRBJ2-3 | TRBV5-1 | TRBD1
CASSLWDSSNQPQHF | TGTGCCAGCAGCTTGTGGGACTCATCCAATCAGCCCCAGCATTTT | NA | TRBJ1-5 | TRBV5-8 | NA
CASSPQGRGGGSTGELFF | TGTGCCAGCAGCCCCCAAGGACGGGGCGGGGGTTCCACCGGGGAGCTGTTTTTT | NA | TRBJ2-2 | TRBV6-4 | TRBD2
CSVEIPDSGNTIYF | TGCAGCGTTGAGATCCCAGACTCTGGAAACACCATATATTTT | NA | TRBJ1-3 | TRBV29-1 | NA
CASSPLSGSGGETQYF | TGTGCCAGCAGCCCCCTCTCGGGTAGCGGAGGGGAGACCCAGTACTTC | NA | TRBJ2-5 | TRBV11-1 | NA
CASSGLAGASAYEQYF | TGTGCCAGCAGTGGACTAGCGGGGGCCTCGGCCTACGAGCAGTACTTC | NA | TRBJ2-7 | TRBV28 | TRBD2
CASSQESLNSPLHF | TGTGCCAGCAGCCAAGAGTCCCTTAATTCACCCCTCCACTTT | NA | TRBJ1-6 | TRBV4-2 | NA
CASSLAGSDTEAFF | TGCGCCAGCAGCTTGGCCGGAAGCGACACTGAAGCTTTCTTT | NA | TRBJ1-1 | TRBV5-1 | NA
CASSYQTGTATGELFF | TGTGCCAGCAGTTACCAAACCGGGACAGCAACCGGGGAGCTGTTTTTT | NA | TRBJ2-2 | TRBV6-2/TRBV6-3 | TRBD1
CASTQGGTGELFF | TGTGCCAGCACACAGGGGGGCACCGGGGAGCTGTTTTTT | NA | TRBJ2-2 | TRBV12-3/TRBV12-4 | TRBD1